A selection of T cell receptor beta chains follows, all from one sample in a study of untreated major depressive disorder. Assay: immunoSEQ multiplex PCR; the TCRdb copy retains only in-frame clones and omits some. This table has 23,000 or so clones, about 90% appearing once. The sample taken for sequencing was CD4+ T cells from PBMCs. These receptors came from a woman between 25 and 40 years old with major depressive disorder. Both conserved end residues are part of each CDR3. D genes are given only for firm matches. The size entry is marked missing in some rows and otherwise reads once, few, many or a size class.

v_call	j_call	clone_size	d_call	cdr3_nt	cdr3_aa
TRBV7-3	TRBJ2-5	-	-	TGTGCCAGCAGCTTACTGAGCCAGGGGACCCAGTACTTC	CASSLLSQGTQYF
TRBV7-2	TRBJ2-5	-	TRBD2	TGTGCCAGCAGCTTACTTCCCAGCGGGGGTCTGGAGACCCAGTACTTC	CASSLLPSGGLETQYF
TRBV28	TRBJ2-3	-	TRBD1	TGTGCCAGCATAACTCTACAGGGGGCGGGAGATACGCAGTATTTT	CASITLQGAGDTQYF
TRBV19	TRBJ2-3	-	-	TGTGCCAGCCGAACTGGGCCCTATGCAGATACGCAGTATTTT	CASRTGPYADTQYF
TRBV9	TRBJ2-1	-	TRBD2	TGTGCCAGCAGCGTAGGGGTAGCGGGAGGAGATGAGCAGTTCTTC	CASSVGVAGGDEQFF
TRBV2	TRBJ2-7	once	TRBD2	TGTGCCAGCAGAAAAAGGTTTCTCGGCCCTAGCGGGGACTACGAGCAGTACTTC	CASRKRFLGPSGDYEQYF
TRBV27	TRBJ2-5	-	TRBD1	TGTGCCAGCAGTCCTGGACAGGGGGTCCAAGAGACCCAGTACTTC	CASSPGQGVQETQYF
TRBV28	TRBJ1-1	-	-	TGTGCCAGCAGTTTATCCTCTGAAGCTTTCTTT	CASSLSSEAFF
TRBV7-2	TRBJ1-1	-	-	TGTGCCAGCAGCTTAAGCCGGCTTGTAAACACTGAAGCTTTCTTT	CASSLSRLVNTEAFF
TRBV7-9	TRBJ2-1	-	TRBD2	TGTGCCAGCAGCTTAGGAGATTCCGGGACTAGCGGGGCCATCTTC	CASSLGDSGTSGAIF
TRBV11-2	TRBJ2-1	-	TRBD2	TGTGCCAGCAGCTTATCTCCAGCGGGGAATGAGCAGTTCTTC	CASSLSPAGNEQFF
TRBV7-9	TRBJ2-3	-	TRBD2	TGTGCCAGCAGCCGAGGAGGGACTAGCGGGGTTTCCCTTCCCGATACGCAGTATTTT	CASSRGGTSGVSLPDTQYF
TRBV2	TRBJ2-2	-	-	TGTGCCAGCAGGAGGGATGGCGGTACTAGGTACGGGGAGCTGTTTTTT	CASRRDGGTRYGELFF
TRBV5-1	TRBJ1-2	-	-	TGCGCCAGCAGCCCTACAGGGCAGTGGTATGGCTACACCTTC	CASSPTGQWYGYTF
TRBV9	TRBJ2-2	-	TRBD2	TGTGCCAGCAGCTTACGACTAGCGGGAGGCCATAACACCGGGGAGCTGTTTTTT	CASSLRLAGGHNTGELFF
TRBV10-3	TRBJ1-5	-	TRBD1	TGTGCCATCAGTTTAGACAGGGACAATCAGCCCCAGCATTTT	CAISLDRDNQPQHF
TRBV7-9	TRBJ2-7	-	-	TGTGCCAGCAGCTCCTATGTTATGGGGACGTATCTCTACGAGCAGTACTTC	CASSSYVMGTYLYEQYF
TRBV28	TRBJ2-7	once	-	TGTGCCAGCAGTTTGGGGCAGCGTGCGTACTTC	CASSLGQRAYF
TRBV6-1	TRBJ2-2	-	-	TGTGCCAGCAGTGAAAGGAGGAAAAACACCGGGGAGCTGTTTTTT	CASSERRKNTGELFF
TRBV2	TRBJ2-3	-	-	TGTGCCAGCAGGGTCCTGGGGCCCGATACGCAGTATTTT	CASRVLGPDTQYF
TRBV7-2	TRBJ2-7	-	TRBD1	TGTGCCAGCAGCTCACTGGGGACAGGTTACGAGCAGTACTTC	CASSSLGTGYEQYF
TRBV7-7	TRBJ2-5	-	TRBD2	TGTGCTAGCAGCCTCGGACTAGCGGGGGGTGAGACCCAGTACTTC	CASSLGLAGGETQYF
TRBV6-4	TRBJ2-3	few	-	TGTGCCAGTGGAGCGGGACACACAGATACGCAGTATTTT	CASGAGHTDTQYF
TRBV28	TRBJ2-3	-	TRBD2	TGTGCCAGCAGAATAACTAGCGGAAGCACAGATACGCAGTATTTT	CASRITSGSTDTQYF
TRBV18	TRBJ1-2	once	-	TGTGCCAGCTCACTGGAGGGGAACTATGGCTACACCTTC	CASSLEGNYGYTF
TRBV5-4	TRBJ1-6	-	TRBD1	TGTGCCAGCAGACCCGACAGGGCCTTGAATTCACCCCTCCACTTT	CASRPDRALNSPLHF
TRBV5-4	TRBJ2-5	once	TRBD1	TGTGCCAGCAGATTACTGTTATTCGCCAGGGGGAACCAAGAGACCCAGTACTTC	CASRLLLFARGNQETQYF
TRBV19	TRBJ2-7	-	TRBD2	TGTGCCAGTAGTAAGGTAGCGGGAGTCCTCGAGCAGTACTTC	CASSKVAGVLEQYF
TRBV10-3	TRBJ2-1	-	-	TGTGCCACCGGGGTCCCCCCGGAAGGGCAGTTCTTC	CATGVPPEGQFF
TRBV11-2	TRBJ2-1	-	-	TGTGCCAGCACCCGATTATTACACAATGAGCAGTTCTTC	CASTRLLHNEQFF
TRBV19	TRBJ2-7	-	TRBD2	TGTGCCAGTAAAGTGGCGGGAGGCCTGGGGGGGGAGCAGTACTTC	CASKVAGGLGGEQYF
TRBV19	TRBJ1-1	-	TRBD1	TGTGCCAGTAGTAGAGACAGGGTGAACACTGAAGCTTTCTTT	CASSRDRVNTEAFF
TRBV18	TRBJ1-1	-	-	TGTGCCAGCTCACCGCAGGAGAACACTGAAGCTTTCTTT	CASSPQENTEAFF
TRBV5-4	TRBJ1-2	-	-	TGTGCCAGCAGCTTGGCCGGCGCCTCAAGTTGGGGCTACACCTTC	CASSLAGASSWGYTF